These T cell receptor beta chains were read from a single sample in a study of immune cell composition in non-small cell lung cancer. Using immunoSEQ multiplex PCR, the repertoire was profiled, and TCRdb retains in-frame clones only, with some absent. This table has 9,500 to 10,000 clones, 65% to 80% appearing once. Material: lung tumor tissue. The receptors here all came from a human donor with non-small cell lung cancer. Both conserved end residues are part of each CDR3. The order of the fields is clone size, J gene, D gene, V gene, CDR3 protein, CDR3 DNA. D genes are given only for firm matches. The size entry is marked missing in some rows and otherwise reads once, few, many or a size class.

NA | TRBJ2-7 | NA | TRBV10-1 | CASSESTSYEQYF | TGCGCCAGCAGTGAGTCGACCTCCTACGAGCAGTACTTC
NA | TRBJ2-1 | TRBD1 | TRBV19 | CASSIDKKGANEQFF | TGTGCCAGTAGTATAGATAAAAAGGGGGCGAATGAGCAGTTCTTC
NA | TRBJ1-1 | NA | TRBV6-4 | CASSDSMSPSTEAFF | TGTGCCAGCAGTGACTCGATGTCCCCGAGTACTGAAGCTTTCTTT
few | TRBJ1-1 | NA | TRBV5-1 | CASRREGATNTEAFF | TGCGCCAGCAGACGCGAAGGGGCCACAAACACTGAAGCTTTCTTT
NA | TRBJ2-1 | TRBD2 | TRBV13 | CASSLQVAGYNEQFF | TGTGCCAGCAGCTTACAGGTAGCGGGGTACAATGAGCAGTTCTTC
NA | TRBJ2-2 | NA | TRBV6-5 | CASSSQGYTGELFF | TGTGCCAGCAGTTCCCAGGGGTACACCGGGGAGCTGTTTTTT
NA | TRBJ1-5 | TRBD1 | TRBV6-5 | CASSFTSSGGNQPQHF | TGTGCCAGCAGTTTTACGTCGTCAGGGGGTAATCAGCCCCAGCATTTT
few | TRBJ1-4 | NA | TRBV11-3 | CASSPTVYNEKLFF | TGTGCCAGCAGCCCGACAGTTTACAATGAAAAACTGTTTTTT
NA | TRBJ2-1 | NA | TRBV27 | CASSFSPLGRQGDNEQFF | TGTGCCAGCAGTTTCTCCCCGTTAGGCCGGCAAGGGGACAATGAGCAGTTCTTC
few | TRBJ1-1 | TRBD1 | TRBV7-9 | CASSFTGTGVTEAFF | TGTGCCAGCAGCTTTACCGGGACAGGGGTAACTGAAGCTTTCTTT
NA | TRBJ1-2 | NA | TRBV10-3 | CAISGDGNYGYTF | TGTGCCATCAGTGGGGACGGAAACTATGGCTACACCTTC
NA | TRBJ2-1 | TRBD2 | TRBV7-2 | CASSRPGLETRNEQFF | TGTGCCAGCAGCCGACCGGGACTAGAAACAAGAAATGAGCAGTTCTTC
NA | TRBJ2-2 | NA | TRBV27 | CASRRTADVGELFF | TGTGCCAGCAGGCGGACAGCGGATGTCGGGGAGCTGTTTTTT
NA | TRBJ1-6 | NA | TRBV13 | CASSLYVWGRNSPLHF | TGTGCCAGCAGCCTATATGTTTGGGGGCGTAATTCACCCCTCCACTTT
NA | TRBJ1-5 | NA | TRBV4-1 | CASSQAEGRRDQPQHF | TGCGCCAGCAGCCAAGCGGAGGGGCGGCGGGATCAGCCCCAGCATTTT
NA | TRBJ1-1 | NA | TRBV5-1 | CASRTSNTEAFF | TGCGCCAGCAGGACATCGAACACTGAAGCTTTCTTT
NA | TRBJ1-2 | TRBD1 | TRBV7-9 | CASSLTGTGNGYTF | TGTGCCAGCAGCCTAACCGGGACAGGTAATGGCTACACCTTC
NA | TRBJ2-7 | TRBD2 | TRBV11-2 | CASRPWTSGGSYEQYF | TGTGCCAGCCGCCCCTGGACTAGCGGGGGTAGCTACGAGCAGTACTTC
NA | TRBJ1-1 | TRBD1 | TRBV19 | CASSSTGDTEAFF | TGTGCCAGTAGTAGTACAGGGGACACTGAAGCTTTCTTT
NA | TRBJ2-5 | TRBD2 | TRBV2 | CASSLLLAGGGKTQYF | TGTGCCAGCAGTTTATTACTAGCGGGGGGGGGAAAGACCCAGTACTTC
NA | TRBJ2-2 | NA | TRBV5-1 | CASSLLGAVDTGELFF | TGCGCCAGCAGCTTGTTAGGGGCAGTTGACACCGGGGAGCTGTTTTTT
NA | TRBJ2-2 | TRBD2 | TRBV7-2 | CASSLDRVSGVTGELFF | TGTGCCAGCAGCTTAGATCGGGTTAGCGGGGTCACCGGGGAGCTGTTTTTT
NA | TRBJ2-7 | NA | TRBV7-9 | CASSFPGEQYF | TGTGCCAGCAGCTTTCCCGGGGAGCAGTACTTC
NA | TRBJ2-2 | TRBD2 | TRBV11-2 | CASSLDRGLAGGTNTGELFF | TGTGCCAGCAGCTTAGATCGGGGACTAGCGGGGGGGACCAACACCGGGGAGCTGTTTTTT
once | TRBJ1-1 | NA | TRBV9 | CASSVIPGPETEAFF | TGTGCCAGCAGCGTTATCCCGGGGCCGGAGACTGAAGCTTTCTTT
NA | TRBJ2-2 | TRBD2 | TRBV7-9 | CASSYPRLAGSSGELFF | TGTGCCAGCAGCTATCCTAGGCTAGCGGGGTCTTCCGGGGAGCTGTTTTTT
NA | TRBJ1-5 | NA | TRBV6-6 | CASSTRRERWPQHF | TGTGCCAGCAGTACCCGACGGGAGAGGTGGCCCCAGCATTTT
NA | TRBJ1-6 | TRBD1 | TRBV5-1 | CASSPRTGYNSPLHF | TGCGCCAGCAGCCCCAGGACAGGGTATAATTCACCCCTCCACTTT
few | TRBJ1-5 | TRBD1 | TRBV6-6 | CASSRQGFQPQHF | TGTGCCAGCAGCCGACAGGGGTTCCAGCCCCAGCATTTT
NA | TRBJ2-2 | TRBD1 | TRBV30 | CAWKSRDRVTGELFF | TGTGCCTGGAAGAGCCGGGACAGGGTCACCGGGGAGCTGTTTTTT
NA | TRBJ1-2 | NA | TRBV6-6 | CASIGTKGLGYTF | TGTGCCAGCATAGGGACTAAGGGGCTTGGCTACACCTTC
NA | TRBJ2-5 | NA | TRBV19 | CASSMWGQETQYF | TGTGCCAGTAGTATGTGGGGCCAAGAGACCCAGTACTTC
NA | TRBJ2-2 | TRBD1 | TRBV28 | CAARQGVPTGELFF | TGTGCCGCCCGACAGGGCGTCCCCACCGGGGAGCTGTTTTTT
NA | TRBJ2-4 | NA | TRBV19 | CASSIDLPGTTKNIQYF | TGTGCCAGTAGTATAGATCTCCCGGGTACGACCAAAAACATTCAGTACTTC
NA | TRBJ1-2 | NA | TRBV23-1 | CASSQCPGALIIRGYTF | TGCGCCAGCAGTCAATGCCCAGGGGCACTCATTATCCGGGGCTACACCTTC
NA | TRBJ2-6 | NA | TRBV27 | CASSLLSDTSGANVLTF | TGTGCCAGCAGTTTATTGTCCGATACCTCTGGGGCCAACGTCCTGACTTTC
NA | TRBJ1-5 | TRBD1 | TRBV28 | CASSFSDRDNQPQHF | TGTGCCAGCAGTTTTTCCGACAGGGACAATCAGCCCCAGCATTTT
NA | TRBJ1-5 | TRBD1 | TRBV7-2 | CASSPRPGQGGGQPQHF | TGTGCCAGCAGCCCGCGCCCCGGACAGGGGGGGGGTCAGCCCCAGCATTTT
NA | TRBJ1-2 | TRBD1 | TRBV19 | CASTGQKYGYTF | TGTGCCAGCACGGGACAGAAATATGGCTACACCTTC
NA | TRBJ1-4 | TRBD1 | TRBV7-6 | CASSFQTGNEKLFF | TGTGCCAGCAGCTTTCAGACAGGGAATGAAAAACTGTTTTTT
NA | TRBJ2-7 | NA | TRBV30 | CAWSTGPYEQYF | TGTGCCTGGAGTACAGGCCCCTACGAGCAGTACTTC
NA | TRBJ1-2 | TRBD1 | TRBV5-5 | CASSQRGTGYGYTF | TGTGCCAGCAGCCAGCGGGGGACAGGTTATGGCTACACCTTC
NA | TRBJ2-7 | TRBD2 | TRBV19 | CASSIGGGETYEQYF | TGTGCCAGTAGTATTGGCGGGGGGGAAACCTACGAGCAGTACTTC
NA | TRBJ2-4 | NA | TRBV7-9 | CASSLFRQGANIQYF | TGTGCCAGCAGCTTATTTCGGCAGGGCGCGAACATTCAGTACTTC
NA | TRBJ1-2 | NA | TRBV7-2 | CASSLARVNYGYTF | TGTGCCAGCAGCTTGGCCAGGGTTAACTATGGCTACACCTTC
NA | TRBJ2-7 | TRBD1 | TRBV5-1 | CASSRPNGTGPYEQYF | TGCGCCAGCAGCCGACCAAATGGGACAGGCCCCTACGAGCAGTACTTC
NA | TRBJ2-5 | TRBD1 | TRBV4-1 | CASSSRTGTYQETQYF | TGCGCCAGCAGCAGCCGGACAGGGACGTACCAAGAGACCCAGTACTTC
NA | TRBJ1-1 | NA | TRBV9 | CASDRGNTEAFF | TGTGCCAGTGATCGGGGCAACACTGAAGCTTTCTTT
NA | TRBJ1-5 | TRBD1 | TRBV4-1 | CASSVAGQGADVRPQHF | TGCGCCAGCAGCGTAGCGGGACAGGGGGCTGACGTTCGGCCCCAGCATTTT
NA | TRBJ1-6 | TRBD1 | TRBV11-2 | CASSSGTVYSPLHF | TGTGCCAGCAGCTCCGGGACAGTGTATTCACCCCTCCACTTT
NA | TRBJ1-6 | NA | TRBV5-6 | CASSLGQTTYNSPLHF | TGTGCCAGCAGCTTAGGACAGACCACCTATAATTCACCCCTCCACTTT
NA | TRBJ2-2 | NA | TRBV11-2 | CASSFGGELFF | TGTGCCAGCAGCTTCGGCGGGGAGCTGTTTTTT
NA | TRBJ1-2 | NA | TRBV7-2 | CASSPTPPNGYTF | TGTGCCAGCAGCCCTACCCCGCCCAATGGCTACACCTTC
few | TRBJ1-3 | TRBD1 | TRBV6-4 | CASTMTGNGNTIYF | TGTGCCAGCACCATGACAGGGAATGGAAACACCATATATTTT
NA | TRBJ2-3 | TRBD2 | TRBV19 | CASSSGGASTDTQYF | TGTGCCAGTAGTAGCGGGGGGGCTAGCACAGATACGCAGTATTTT
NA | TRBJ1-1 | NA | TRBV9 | CASSGGSLNTEAFF | TGTGCCAGCAGCGGGGGTAGTCTGAACACTGAAGCTTTCTTT
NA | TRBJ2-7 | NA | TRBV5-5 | CASSFGVDEQYF | TGTGCCAGCAGCTTTGGGGTGGACGAGCAGTACTTC